This TCR beta chain was captured in a study of cytomegalovirus exposure and HLA in healthy donors. Study observations and caveats: It was reportedly the case that the classifier diagnosed cytomegalovirus status with high specificity and sensitivity.

Germline V gives CDR1 SQVTM, CDR2 ANQGSEA. Trimming cost V 3 bases and J 1 base; bases outside gene matches: 4. The CDR3 sequence is 15 residues long. Primers for the PCR totalled 60 Vbeta and 13 Jbeta. Profiled with immunoSEQ multiplex PCR; TCRdb holds only in-frame clones, not every one. Counted here are about 94,000 clones, approximately 79% occurring once; the ten biggest clones make up 3.8%. As to this clone: The antigen is undetermined.

V is TRBV29-1 and J is TRBJ2-2; 8 bases line up with TRBD1. Sequenced: PBMCs. The sequence derives from a middle-aged woman in good health and CMV-seronegative. This CDR3 is CSVDLGQVNTGELFF. CDR3 bases: TGCAGCGTTGATCTGGGACAGGTGAACACCGGGGAGCTGTTTTTT.